This T cell receptor beta chain was profiled in a study of read filtering for tumor transcriptome and immune sequencing. About the study: The cohort had some 16 men and approximately 15 women aged about 47 to 80, mean roughly 66 years.

Study results and caveats: In IR-seq, single-read clonotypes were approximately 83% of clonotypes but about 3.5% of reads. Compared with RNA-seq, IR-seq gave much higher clonotype depth and reliability.

With respect to this clonotype: Its antigen is undetermined.

Germline V lookup: CDR1 SQVTM, CDR2 ANQGSEA. CDR3 size: 13 residues. V was cut by 0 bases and J by 14 bases, with 17 bases left in between. The library was built from roughly 400 ng RNA with molecular barcoded adaptors for alpha/delta and beta/gamma chains. One entry per CDR3 protein, called by TCRdb with MiXCR from the reads. The data contain around 58,000 distinct CDR3 sequences, approximately 15% of them singletons. Every patient had bone marrow sampled while the disease was active. Sequencing used a population of CD138-negative cells sorted from bone marrow. This chain uses TRBV29-1 with TRBJ2-1; D not resolved. The clonotype was recovered from a donor aged 40 or older with multiple myeloma. The CDR3 region is CSVEEGWPLREFF. CDR3 nucleotides: TGCAGCGTTGAAGAGGGATGGCCCCTTAGAGAGTTCTTC.